The source of this T cell receptor beta chain is a study of regulatory T cells in long-lasting Graves disease. iRepertoire HTBI primers and Arm-PCR of CDR3 regions built TCR beta libraries. Via MiXCR, TCRdb re-called the multiplex PCR reads, giving one row per CDR3 protein. This table holds hundreds of thousands of distinct CDR3 sequences, about 22% found once. CDR1 and CDR2 from the germline V gene are SGHRS and YFSETQ. The CDR3 sequence is 15 residues long. V lost 2 bases and J lost 0, with 11 bases in between. The sample's time point: persistent/refractory GD, antithyroid drugs over 5 years with positive TRAb. PBMC RNA served as the TCR library source.

This specimen consisted of peripheral blood mononuclear cells (PBMCs), obtained when the disease was refractory, from a patient treated with antithyroid drugs. V and J are TRBV5-1 and TRBJ1-1, with no clear D. The TCR originated in a female donor with Graves disease. The CDR3 DNA reads as TGCGCCAGCAGCTTACAAGAGACGATGAACACTGAAGCTTTCTTT. Protein: CASSLQETMNTEAFF.